The 16 T cell receptor beta chains in this list originate from one sample, sequenced in a study of blood T cell repertoires in COVID-19. Assay used: immunoSEQ multiplex PCR; TCRdb lists only in-frame clones, some missing. Counted here are 250,000 to 300,000 clones, about 87% occurring once; the ten biggest clones make up over 4%. Sequencing was performed on peripheral blood. All receptors come from a woman aged 55 to 70 with COVID-19, enrolled during active disease.

The chain carries TRBV6-2 or TRBV6-3 and TRBJ2-2; a weak D match, TRBD2 (5 bases). The CDR3 has 15 amino acids. Germline lookup yields CDR1 MNHEY and CDR2 SVGEGT. Trimming left V 0 bases short and J 4 bases short, with 9 bases between. CDR3 nucleotides: TGTGCCAGCAGTTACTCTCCGGCGGGCACCGGGGAGCTGTTTTTT. Translating gives CASSYSPAGTGELFF.

The chain combines TRBV7-8 with TRBJ2-1, with 8 positions matching TRBD2. V dropped 5 bases and J dropped 9; count of bases not matched to a gene: 12. The V gene's germline CDR1 is SGHVS and CDR2 FQNEAQ. CDR3 length equals 15 residues. CDR3 amino acids: CASSLSGIRDGEQFF. CDR3 coding DNA: TGTGCCAGCAGCCTTAGCGGGATAAGGGACGGTGAGCAGTTCTTC.

The chain couples TRBV24-1 to TRBJ1-4; possibly TRBD1 for D (6 bases). Germline values: CDR1 KGHDR, CDR2 SFDVKD. V dropped 3 bases and J dropped 8 bases, with 15 bases sitting between them. The CDR3 contains 15 residues. For the CDR3, the DNA is TGTGCCACCAGTGATGGACAGACTCGGCGGGAAAAACTGTTTTTT. Its protein product is CATSDGQTRREKLFF.

This clone was counted a few times. The V gene is TRBV28, the J gene TRBJ1-5, with 7 positions matching TRBD1. The trim removed 7 bases at V and 5 bases at J, leaving 8 bases unmatched. CDR3 size: 14 residues. Germline V lookup: CDR1 MDHEN, CDR2 SYDVKM. CDR3 bases: TGTGCCAGCACCCCCCAGGGGGACTATCAGCCCCAGCATTTT. This codes for CASTPQGDYQPQHF.

In its sample, this clone was seen once. The V gene is TRBV24-1, the J gene TRBJ1-2; 8 nucleotides agree with TRBD1. The CDR3 is 14 residues long. The trim removed 4 bases at V and 8 bases at J, leaving 8 bases unmatched. The germline V gene has CDR1 KGHDR and CDR2 SFDVKD. In DNA, the CDR3 is TGTGCCACCAGTGACCAGGACAGGGCGAGGGGCTACACCTTC. Translation gives CATSDQDRARGYTF.

The chain employs TRBV7-2 and TRBJ2-3; 8 nucleotides match TRBD2. This CDR3 comprises 15 residues. The junction had 5 bases not matched to a gene; V was cut back by 2 bases and J by 4 bases. The germline V gene encodes CDR1 SGHTA and CDR2 FQGNSA. As DNA, the CDR3 is TGTGCCAGCAGCTTAATGGGACTAGGCGCAGATACGCAGTATTTT. Its translation: CASSLMGLGADTQYF.

The chain combines TRBV30 with TRBJ1-2; 7 nucleotides agree with TRBD1. J gave up 8 bases and V 2 bases, and 11 bases lay outside the gene matches. CDR1 and CDR2 from the germline V gene are GTSNPN and SVGIG (reference sequence). The CDR3 spans 14 residues. CDR3 amino acids: CAWSQRQGIEGYTF. The DNA for the CDR3 is TGTGCCTGGAGTCAGAGACAGGGAATTGAGGGCTACACCTTC.

The rearrangement joins TRBV4-3 to TRBJ2-2; D is undetermined. With 1 base removed from V and 5 bases from J, the gap between germline ends came to 14 bases. The CDR3 loop spans 16 amino acids. CDR1 and CDR2 (germline): LGHNA, YSLEER. The CDR3 protein is CASSQAQSALTGELFF. Written as DNA, the CDR3 is TGCGCCAGCAGCCAAGCTCAGAGCGCCCTAACCGGGGAGCTGTTTTTT.

V gene TRBV5-1 combines with J gene TRBJ2-3; TRBD2 agrees at 10 bases. The germline CDR1 and CDR2 sequences are SGHRS and YFSETQ. This CDR3 spans 14 amino acids. J lost 3 bases, V lost 7 bases, and 5 bases had no gene match. CDR3 in amino acids: CASWASGRTDTQYF. CDR3 DNA sequence: TGCGCCAGCTGGGCTAGCGGGAGAACAGATACGCAGTATTTT.

The chain has TRBV19 and TRBJ1-5; D is unresolved. This CDR3 comprises 13 residues. Trimming took off 6 bases at V and 7 bases at J, with 13 bases between the two ends. Per the germline V gene, CDR1 is LNHDA and CDR2 is SQIVND (reference sequence). The CDR3 spells CASRGLPRQPQHF. In DNA form, the CDR3 reads TGTGCCAGTAGAGGACTCCCAAGACAGCCCCAGCATTTT.

The gene calls are TRBV27 and TRBJ1-6; 7 bases map to TRBD1. With V trimmed by 3 bases and J by 10 bases, 6 bases remained unmatched. The CDR3 contains 14 residues. From germline, CDR1 is MNHEY and CDR2 SMNVEV (reference sequence). CDR3 sequence (DNA): TGTGCCAGCAGTTTGGGGACAGATCGATCACCCCTCCACTTT. Amino acid sequence: CASSLGTDRSPLHF.

J is TRBJ2-5 and V is TRBV19, with TRBD2 as a possible D gene (6 bases). In germline, CDR1 is LNHDA, CDR2 SQIVND (reference sequence). This CDR3 region has 15 residues. The V end was cut by 5 bases, the J end by 5 bases, with 18 bases between. The DNA for the CDR3 is TGTGCCAGTAGTGTACTTAGCGGAGGCTGGGAGACCCAGTACTTC. Translation: CASSVLSGGWETQYF.

The V and J genes are TRBV5-1 and TRBJ2-1; weak D call: TRBD1 (5 bases). The CDR3 contains 15 residues. The V gene lost 4 bases and the J gene lost 0 bases, with 11 bases spanning the gap. CDR1 is SGHRS, CDR2 YFSETQ, per germline. Here the CDR3 DNA reads TGCGCCAGCAGCGAGGACATGAGCTCCTACAATGAGCAGTTCTTC. It translates to CASSEDMSSYNEQFF. Using reference TRBV5-1 and TRBJ2-1 for the parts outside the CDR3, the full variable domain is KAGVTQTPRYLIKTRGQQVTLSCSPISGHRSVSWYQQTPGQGLQFLFEYFSETQRNKGNFPGRFSGRQFSNSRSEMNVSTLELGDSALYLCASSEDMSSYNEQFFGPGTRLTVL.

This clone is a singleton in its sample. The genes are TRBV19 and TRBJ1-6; 9 nucleotides agree with TRBD1. Germline values: CDR1 LNHDA, CDR2 SQIVND (reference sequence). The J segment lost 9 bases and the V segment lost 4 bases, leaving 13 bases of the junction unmatched. The CDR3 runs to 17 residues. The CDR3 DNA reads as TGTGCCAGTAGTAACCCGAATAACAGGGGGCTTAGTTCACCCCTCCACTTT. It is translated as CASSNPNNRGLSSPLHF.

The rearrangement links TRBV4-1 to TRBJ1-3; 8 nucleotides align to TRBD1. V lost 0 bases and J lost 4; bases outside the gene matches: 5. The CDR3 spans 16 residues. Germline CDR1 MGHRA, CDR2 YSYEKL. The CDR3 DNA reads as TGCGCCAGCAGCCAAGATGGGGACAGGCGGGGAAACACCATATATTTT. It is translated as CASSQDGDRRGNTIYF.

This clone came up once. The chain combines TRBV27 with TRBJ2-7; TRBD2 agrees at 10 bases. CDR3 length: 15 amino acids. V lost 5 bases to trimming and J lost 2 bases; unmatched junction nucleotides: 6. Germline CDR1 MNHEY, CDR2 SMNVEV (reference sequence). The CDR3 loop reads CASSQTSGNPYEQYF. In DNA, the CDR3 is TGTGCCAGCAGTCAAACTAGCGGGAATCCCTACGAGCAGTACTTC.